Listed here are 6 T cell receptor beta chains from one sample, sequenced in a study of T cells in Graves' hyperthyroidism and ophthalmopathy (dated by TCRdb to 2018 to 2020). The library was produced with multiplex PCR. Sequencing was performed on an Illumina HiSeq 2000. The TCR beta CDR3 regions were amplified from the RNA transcripts. A first-round RT-PCR of the TCR CDR3 used the HTBI primer set with the Qiagen OneStep RT-PCR kit. Starting from the raw public reads, TCRdb applied fastp trimming at Q25, assembled clones with MiXCR and retained in-frame beta chains. For every CDR3 protein sequence, its rows merge into one entry that carries the most common genes and DNA. The sample records about 600,000 distinct CDR3 sequences, about 16% of which are singletons. Roughly 3.5% of the sample goes to the ten largest clones. Sequences were obtained from blood. All receptors derive from a middle-aged woman with Graves' ophthalmopathy.

CDR3 region: CAITTAGDPTDTQYF. CDR3 in DNA: TGCGCCATCACGACGGCGGGAGACCCCACAGATACGCAGTATTTT. This sequence joins TRBV5-1 and TRBJ2-3; 7 bases map to TRBD2. The CDR3 is 15 amino acids. V dropped 9 bases and J dropped 2; count of bases not matched to a gene: 12. Germline CDR1 SGHRS, CDR2 YFSETQ.

The chain is built from TRBV6-1 and TRBJ2-1; 9 nucleotides agree with TRBD1. The CDR3 has 16 residues. Germline assignment: CDR1 MNHNS and CDR2 SASEGT. Losses at the gene ends were 6 bases for V and 5 bases for J; bases not matched to a gene: 11. The DNA for the CDR3 is TGTGCCAGCAGCCCAAGACCGGGACAGGGAAACAATGAGCAGTTCTTC. Its translation is CASSPRPGQGNNEQFF.

As for this clonotype: This sequence may be a read error, since a much larger clone differs from it by one base. The V and J genes are TRBV7-2 and TRBJ1-1, with a tentative D call TRBD1 (6 bases). Germline V CDR1 and CDR2: SGHTA, FQGNSA. This CDR3 has 15 amino acids. The CDR3 DNA reads as TGTGCCAGCAGCTTAGCCTACAGGGTACGCACTGAAGCTCTCTTT. Its translation is CASSLAYRVRTEALF.

This clonotype was detected ten times or more. The rearrangement links TRBV20-1 to TRBJ2-7; the D is unclear. The CDR3 totals 14 residues. Germline CDR1 reads DFQATT; CDR2 reads SNEGSKA (reference sequence). The V and J ends lost 6 bases and 1 base respectively, with 16 bases between them. CDR3 protein: CSAQSWEGSYEQYF. CDR3 sequence (DNA): TGCAGTGCCCAGAGTTGGGAAGGGTCCTACGAGCAGTACTTC.

There are many counts of this clonotype. The J gene is TRBJ1-5, the V gene TRBV30, with D maybe TRBD1 (5 bases). The germline CDR1 and CDR2 sequences are GTSNPN and SVGIG (reference sequence). V was shortened by 0 bases and J by 5 bases, with 8 bases between the two germline ends. The CDR3 is 13 amino acids. The CDR3 sequence is CAWSVGEDQPQHF. The CDR3 nucleotides read TGTGCCTGGAGTGTGGGGGAAGATCAGCCCCAGCATTTT.

The sample holds many counts of this clonotype. The chain is built from TRBV5-6 and TRBJ1-1, with TRBD1 identical over 7 bases. The CDR3 is made up of 12 amino acids. The J segment lost 8 bases and the V segment lost 4 bases, leaving 5 bases of the junction unmatched. The germline gives CDR1 SGHDT, CDR2 YYEEEE. The CDR3 DNA sequence: TGTGCCAGCAGCCCGCAGGACAGGGAAGCTTTCTTT. This sequence encodes CASSPQDREAFF.